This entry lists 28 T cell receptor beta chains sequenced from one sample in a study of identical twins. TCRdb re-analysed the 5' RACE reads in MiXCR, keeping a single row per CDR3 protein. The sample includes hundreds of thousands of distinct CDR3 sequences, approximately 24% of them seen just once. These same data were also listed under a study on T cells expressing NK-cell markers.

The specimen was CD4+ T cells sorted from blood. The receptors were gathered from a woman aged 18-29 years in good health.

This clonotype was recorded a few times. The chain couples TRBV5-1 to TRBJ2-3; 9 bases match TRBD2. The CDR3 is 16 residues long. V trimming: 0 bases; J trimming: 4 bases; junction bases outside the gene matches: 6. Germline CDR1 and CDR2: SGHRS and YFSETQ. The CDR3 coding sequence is TGCGCCAGCAGCTTGGCCCCTAGCGGGGTCCCAGATACGCAGTATTTT. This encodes CASSLAPSGVPDTQYF.

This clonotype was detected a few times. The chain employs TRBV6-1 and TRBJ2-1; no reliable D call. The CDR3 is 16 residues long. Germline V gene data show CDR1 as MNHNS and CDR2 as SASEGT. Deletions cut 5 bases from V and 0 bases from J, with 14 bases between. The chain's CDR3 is CASSRNGGSSYNEQFF. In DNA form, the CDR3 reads TGTGCCAGCAGTCGTAATGGCGGAAGCTCCTACAATGAGCAGTTCTTC.

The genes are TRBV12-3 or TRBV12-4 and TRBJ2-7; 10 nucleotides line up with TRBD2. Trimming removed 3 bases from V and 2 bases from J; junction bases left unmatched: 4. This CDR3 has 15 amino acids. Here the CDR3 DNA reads TGTGCCAGCAGTTTTCGGACTAGCGGAACCTACGAGCAGTACTTC. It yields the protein CASSFRTSGTYEQYF.

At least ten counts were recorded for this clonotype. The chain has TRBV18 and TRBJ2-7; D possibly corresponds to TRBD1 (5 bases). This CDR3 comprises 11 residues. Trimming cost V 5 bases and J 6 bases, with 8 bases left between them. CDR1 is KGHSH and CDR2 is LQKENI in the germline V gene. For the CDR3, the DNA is TGTGCCAGCTCAGGGCAGGGCGAGCAGTACTTC. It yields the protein CASSGQGEQYF. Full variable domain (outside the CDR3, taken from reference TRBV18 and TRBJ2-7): NAGVMQNPRHLVRRRGQEARLRCSPMKGHSHVYWYRQLPEEGLKFMVYLQKENIIDESGMPKERFSAEFPKEGPSILRIQQVVRGDSAAYFCASSGQGEQYFGPGTRLTVT.

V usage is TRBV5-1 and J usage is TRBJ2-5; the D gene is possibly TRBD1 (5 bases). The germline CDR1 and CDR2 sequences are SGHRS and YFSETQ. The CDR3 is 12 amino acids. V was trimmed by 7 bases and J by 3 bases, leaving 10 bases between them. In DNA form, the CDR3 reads TGCGCCAGCCGTTTAGGGGAAGAGACCCAGTACTTC. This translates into CASRLGEETQYF. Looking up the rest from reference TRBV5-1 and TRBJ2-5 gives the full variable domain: KAGVTQTPRYLIKTRGQQVTLSCSPISGHRSVSWYQQTPGQGLQFLFEYFSETQRNKGNFPGRFSGRQFSNSRSEMNVSTLELGDSALYLCASRLGEETQYFGPGTRLLVL.

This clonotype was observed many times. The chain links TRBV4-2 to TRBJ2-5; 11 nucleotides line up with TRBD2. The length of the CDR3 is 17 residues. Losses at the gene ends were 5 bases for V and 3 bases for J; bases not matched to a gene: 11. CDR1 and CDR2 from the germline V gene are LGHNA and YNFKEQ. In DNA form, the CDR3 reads TGTGCCAGCAGCTACCTTTCTAGCGGGGGGCAGAAAGAGACCCAGTACTTC. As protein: CASSYLSSGGQKETQYF.

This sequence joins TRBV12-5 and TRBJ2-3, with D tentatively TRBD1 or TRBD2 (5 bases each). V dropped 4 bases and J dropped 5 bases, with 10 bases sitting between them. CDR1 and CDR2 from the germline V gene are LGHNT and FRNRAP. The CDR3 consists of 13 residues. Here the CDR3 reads CASGWSGGDTQYF. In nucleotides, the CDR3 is TGTGCTAGTGGTTGGAGTGGGGGAGATACGCAGTATTTT. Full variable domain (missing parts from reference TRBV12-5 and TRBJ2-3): DARVTQTPRHKVTEMGQEVTMRCQPILGHNTVFWYRQTMMQGLELLAYFRNRAPLDDSGMPKDRFSAEMPDATLATLKIQPSEPRDSAVYFCASGWSGGDTQYFGPGTRLTVL.

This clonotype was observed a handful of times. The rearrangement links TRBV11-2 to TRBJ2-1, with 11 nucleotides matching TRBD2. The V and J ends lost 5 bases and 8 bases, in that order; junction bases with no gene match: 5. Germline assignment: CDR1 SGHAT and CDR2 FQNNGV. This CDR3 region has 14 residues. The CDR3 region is CASSRGTSGYEQFF. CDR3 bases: TGTGCCAGCAGCCGTGGGACTAGCGGATATGAGCAGTTCTTC. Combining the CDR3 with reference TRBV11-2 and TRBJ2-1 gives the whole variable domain EAGVAQSPRYKIIEKRQSVAFWCNPISGHATLYWYQQILGQGPKLLIQFQNNGVVDDSQLPKDRFSAERLKGVDSTLKIQPAKLEDSAVYLCASSRGTSGYEQFFGPGTRLTVL.

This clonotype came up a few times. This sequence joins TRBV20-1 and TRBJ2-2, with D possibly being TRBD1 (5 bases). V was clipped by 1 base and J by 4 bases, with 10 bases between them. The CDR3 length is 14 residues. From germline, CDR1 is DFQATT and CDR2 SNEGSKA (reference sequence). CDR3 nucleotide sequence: TGCAGTGCTAGAGCTGGGGCGGCCACCGGGGAGCTGTTTTTT. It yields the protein CSARAGAATGELFF.

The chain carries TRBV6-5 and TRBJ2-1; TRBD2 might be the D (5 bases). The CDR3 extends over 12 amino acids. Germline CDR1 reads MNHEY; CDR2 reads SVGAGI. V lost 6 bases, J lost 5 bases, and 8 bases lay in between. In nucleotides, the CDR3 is TGTGCCAGCAGGAGGACTGACAATGAGCAGTTCTTC. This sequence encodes CASRRTDNEQFF.

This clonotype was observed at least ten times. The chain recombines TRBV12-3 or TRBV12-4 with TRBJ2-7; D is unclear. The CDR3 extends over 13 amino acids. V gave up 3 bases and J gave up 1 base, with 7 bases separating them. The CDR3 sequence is CASSLAESYEQYF. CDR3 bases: TGTGCCAGCAGTTTGGCGGAATCCTACGAGCAGTACTTC.

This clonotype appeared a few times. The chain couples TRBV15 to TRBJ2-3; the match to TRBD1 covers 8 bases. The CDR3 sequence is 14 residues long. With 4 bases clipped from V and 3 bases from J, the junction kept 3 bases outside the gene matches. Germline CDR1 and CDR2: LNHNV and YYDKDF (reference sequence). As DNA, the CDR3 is TGTGCCACCAGCAAAGGGACAGGTACAGATACGCAGTATTTT. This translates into CATSKGTGTDTQYF. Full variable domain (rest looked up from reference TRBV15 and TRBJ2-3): DAMVIQNPRYQVTQFGKPVTLSCSQTLNHNVMYWYQQKSSQAPKLLFHYYDKDFNNEADTPDNFQSRRPNTSFCFLDIRSPGLGDTAMYLCATSKGTGTDTQYFGPGTRLTVL.

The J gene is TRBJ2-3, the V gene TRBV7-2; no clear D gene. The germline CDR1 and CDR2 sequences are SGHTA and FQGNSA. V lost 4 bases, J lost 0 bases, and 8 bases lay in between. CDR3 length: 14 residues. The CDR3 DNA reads TGTGCCAGCAGCTACCAAGGGAGCACAGATACGCAGTATTTT. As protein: CASSYQGSTDTQYF.

The CDR3 reads CSATDSLDTQYF. DNA for the CDR3: TGCAGTGCTACAGACTCGTTGGATACGCAGTATTTT. The V call is TRBV20-1, the J call TRBJ2-3; D unresolved. This CDR3 contains 12 residues. Per the germline V gene, CDR1 is DFQATT and CDR2 is SNEGSKA (reference sequence). With 4 bases removed from V and 6 bases from J, the gap between germline ends came to 11 bases.

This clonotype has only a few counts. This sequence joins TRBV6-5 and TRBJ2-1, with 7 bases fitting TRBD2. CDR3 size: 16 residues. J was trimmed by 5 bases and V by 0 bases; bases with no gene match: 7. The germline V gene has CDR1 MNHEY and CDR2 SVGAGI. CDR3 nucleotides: TGTGCCAGCAGTTACTCGAGCGGGATGAGGGACAATGAGCAGTTCTTC. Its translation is CASSYSSGMRDNEQFF.

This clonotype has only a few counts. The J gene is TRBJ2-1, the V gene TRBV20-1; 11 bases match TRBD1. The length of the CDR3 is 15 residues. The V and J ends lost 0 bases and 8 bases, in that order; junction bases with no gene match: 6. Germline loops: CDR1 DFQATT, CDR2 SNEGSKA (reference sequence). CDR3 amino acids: CSARDQRTGGYEQFF. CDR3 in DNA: TGCAGTGCTAGAGATCAAAGGACAGGGGGCTATGAGCAGTTCTTC.

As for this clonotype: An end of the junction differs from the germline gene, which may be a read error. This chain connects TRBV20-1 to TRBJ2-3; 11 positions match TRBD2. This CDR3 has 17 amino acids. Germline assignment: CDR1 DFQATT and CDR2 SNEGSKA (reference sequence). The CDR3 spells CCARDRLAGTFTDTQYF. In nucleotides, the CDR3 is TGCTGTGCTAGAGACAGACTAGCGGGGACCTTCACAGATACGCAGTATTTT.

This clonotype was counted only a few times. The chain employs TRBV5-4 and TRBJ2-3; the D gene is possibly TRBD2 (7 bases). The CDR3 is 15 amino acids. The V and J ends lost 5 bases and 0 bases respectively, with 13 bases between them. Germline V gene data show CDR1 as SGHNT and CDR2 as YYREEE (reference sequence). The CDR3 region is CASRRGGESTDTQYF. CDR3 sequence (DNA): TGTGCCAGCAGGAGGGGGGGGGAGAGCACAGATACGCAGTATTTT.

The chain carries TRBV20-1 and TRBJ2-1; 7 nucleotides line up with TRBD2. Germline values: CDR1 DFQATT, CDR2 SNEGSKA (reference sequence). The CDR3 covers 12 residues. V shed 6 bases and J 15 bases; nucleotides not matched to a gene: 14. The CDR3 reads CSALRSSGGLFF. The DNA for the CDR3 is TGCAGTGCACTACGTTCTAGCGGAGGGCTGTTCTTC.

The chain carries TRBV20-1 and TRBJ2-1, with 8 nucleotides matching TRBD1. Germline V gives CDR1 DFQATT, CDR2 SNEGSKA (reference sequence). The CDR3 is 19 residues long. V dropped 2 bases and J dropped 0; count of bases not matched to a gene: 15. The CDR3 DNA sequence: TGCAGTGCTAGATTTAGGGGACAGGCCCACCTTCTCTCCTACAATGAGCAGTTCTTC. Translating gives CSARFRGQAHLLSYNEQFF.

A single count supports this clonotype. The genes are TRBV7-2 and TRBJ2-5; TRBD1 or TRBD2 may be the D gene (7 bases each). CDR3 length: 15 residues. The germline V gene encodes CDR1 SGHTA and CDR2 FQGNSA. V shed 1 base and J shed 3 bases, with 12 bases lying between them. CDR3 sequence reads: CASSLGPGGEETQYF. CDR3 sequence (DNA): TGTGCCAGCAGCTTAGGTCCAGGGGGGGAAGAGACCCAGTACTTC.

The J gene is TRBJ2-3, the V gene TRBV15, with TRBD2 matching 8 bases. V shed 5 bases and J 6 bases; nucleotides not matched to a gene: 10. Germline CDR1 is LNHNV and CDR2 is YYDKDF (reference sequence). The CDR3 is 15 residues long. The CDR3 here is CATSRVVAGPDTQYF. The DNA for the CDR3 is TGTGCCACCAGCCGGGTGGTAGCGGGACCGGATACGCAGTATTTT.

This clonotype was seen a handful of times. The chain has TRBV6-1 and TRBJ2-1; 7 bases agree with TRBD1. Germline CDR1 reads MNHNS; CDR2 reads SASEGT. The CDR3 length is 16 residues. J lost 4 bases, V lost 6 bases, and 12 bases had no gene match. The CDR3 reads CASRQATGNRYNEQFF. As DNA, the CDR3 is TGTGCCAGCAGGCAAGCGACAGGGAACAGGTACAATGAGCAGTTCTTC.

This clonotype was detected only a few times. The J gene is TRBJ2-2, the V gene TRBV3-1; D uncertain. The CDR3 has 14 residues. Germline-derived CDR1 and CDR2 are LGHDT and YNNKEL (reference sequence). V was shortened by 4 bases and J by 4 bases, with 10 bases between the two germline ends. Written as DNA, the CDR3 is TGTGCCAGCAGCCCCCAGTGGAGCACCGGGGAGCTGTTTTTT. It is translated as CASSPQWSTGELFF.

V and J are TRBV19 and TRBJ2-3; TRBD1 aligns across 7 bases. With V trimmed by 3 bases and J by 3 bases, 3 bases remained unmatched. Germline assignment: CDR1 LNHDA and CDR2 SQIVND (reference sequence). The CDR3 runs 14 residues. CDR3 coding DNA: TGTGCCAGTAGTATGGGACAGCCAACAGATACGCAGTATTTT. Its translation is CASSMGQPTDTQYF.

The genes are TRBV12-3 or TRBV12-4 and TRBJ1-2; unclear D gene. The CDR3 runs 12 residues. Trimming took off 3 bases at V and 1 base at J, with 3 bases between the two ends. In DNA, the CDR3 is TGTGCCAGCAGTTTTTATAACTATGGCTACACCTTC. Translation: CASSFYNYGYTF.

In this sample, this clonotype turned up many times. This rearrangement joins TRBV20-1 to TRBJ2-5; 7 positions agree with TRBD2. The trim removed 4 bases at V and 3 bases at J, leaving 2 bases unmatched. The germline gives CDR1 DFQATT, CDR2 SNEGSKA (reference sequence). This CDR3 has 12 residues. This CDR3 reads CSAKRGEETQYF. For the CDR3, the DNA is TGCAGTGCTAAACGGGGGGAAGAGACCCAGTACTTC.

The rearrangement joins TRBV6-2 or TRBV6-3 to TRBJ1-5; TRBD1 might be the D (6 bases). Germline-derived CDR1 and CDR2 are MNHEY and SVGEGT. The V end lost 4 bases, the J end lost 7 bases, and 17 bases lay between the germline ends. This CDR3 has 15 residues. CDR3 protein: CASSFRGARRQPQHF. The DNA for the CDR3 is TGTGCCAGCAGTTTTCGGGGGGCGCGGAGGCAGCCCCAGCATTTT.